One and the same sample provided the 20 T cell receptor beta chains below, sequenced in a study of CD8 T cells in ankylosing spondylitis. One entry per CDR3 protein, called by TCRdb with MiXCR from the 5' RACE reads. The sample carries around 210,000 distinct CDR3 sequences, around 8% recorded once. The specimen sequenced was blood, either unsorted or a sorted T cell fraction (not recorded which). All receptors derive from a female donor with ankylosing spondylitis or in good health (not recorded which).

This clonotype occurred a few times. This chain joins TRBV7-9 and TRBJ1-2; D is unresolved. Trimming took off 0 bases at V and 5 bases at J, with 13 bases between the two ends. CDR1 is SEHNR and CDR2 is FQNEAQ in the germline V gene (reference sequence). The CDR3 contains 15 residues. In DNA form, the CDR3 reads TGTGCCAGCAGCTTAGCCCTAGCCACGGCGTATGGCTACACCTTC. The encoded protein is CASSLALATAYGYTF. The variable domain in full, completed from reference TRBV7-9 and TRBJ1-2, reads DTGVSQNPRHKITKRGQNVTFRCDPISEHNRLYWYRQTLGQGPEFLTYFQNEAQLEKSRLLSDRFSAERPKGSFSTLEIQRTEQGDSAMYLCASSLALATAYGYTFGSGTRLTVV.

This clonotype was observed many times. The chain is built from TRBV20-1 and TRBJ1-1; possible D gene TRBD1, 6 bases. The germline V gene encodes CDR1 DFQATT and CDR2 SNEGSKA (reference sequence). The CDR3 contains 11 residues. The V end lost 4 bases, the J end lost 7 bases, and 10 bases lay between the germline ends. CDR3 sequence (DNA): TGCAGTGCTAAACAGGGCTATGAAGCTTTCTTT. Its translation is CSAKQGYEAFF.

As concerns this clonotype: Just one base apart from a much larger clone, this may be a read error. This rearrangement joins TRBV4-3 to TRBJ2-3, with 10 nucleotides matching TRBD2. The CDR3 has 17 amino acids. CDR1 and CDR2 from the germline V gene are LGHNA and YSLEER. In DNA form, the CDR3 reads TGCGCCAGCAGCCAAGGGTTGGGAGCGGGAGGGCCAGATAAGCAGTATTTT. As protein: CASSQGLGAGGPDKQYF.

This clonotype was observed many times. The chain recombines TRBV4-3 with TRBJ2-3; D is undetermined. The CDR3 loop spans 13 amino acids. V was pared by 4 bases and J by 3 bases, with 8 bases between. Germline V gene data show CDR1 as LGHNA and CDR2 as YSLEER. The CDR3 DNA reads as TGCGCCAGCAGCCGGGGTCGTACAGATACGCAGTATTTT. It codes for CASSRGRTDTQYF.

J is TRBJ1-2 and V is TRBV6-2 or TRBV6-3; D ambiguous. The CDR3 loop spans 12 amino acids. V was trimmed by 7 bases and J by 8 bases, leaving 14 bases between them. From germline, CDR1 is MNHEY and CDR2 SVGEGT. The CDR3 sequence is CASTTAGNGYTF. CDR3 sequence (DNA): TGTGCCAGCACCACGGCTGGAAACGGCTACACCTTC.

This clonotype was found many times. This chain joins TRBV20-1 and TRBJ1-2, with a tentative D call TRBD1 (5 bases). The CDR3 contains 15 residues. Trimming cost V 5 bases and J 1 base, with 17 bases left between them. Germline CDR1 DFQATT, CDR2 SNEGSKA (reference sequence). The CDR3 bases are TGCAGTGCTTCCTCGGGGCCGACTATTAACTATGGCTACACCTTC. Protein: CSASSGPTINYGYTF.

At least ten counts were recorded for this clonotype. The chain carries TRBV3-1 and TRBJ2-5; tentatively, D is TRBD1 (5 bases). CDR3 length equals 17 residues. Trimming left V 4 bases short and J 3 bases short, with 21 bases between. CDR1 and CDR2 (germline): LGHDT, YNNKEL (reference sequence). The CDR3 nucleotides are TGTGCCAGCAGCCGAGACTGGATGGCAGGGTTAGAAGAGACCCAGTACTTC. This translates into CASSRDWMAGLEETQYF.

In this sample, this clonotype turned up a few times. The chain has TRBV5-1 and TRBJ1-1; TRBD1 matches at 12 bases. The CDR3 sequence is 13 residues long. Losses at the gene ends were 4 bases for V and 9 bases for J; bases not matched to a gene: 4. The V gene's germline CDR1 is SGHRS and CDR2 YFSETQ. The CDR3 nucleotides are TGCGCCAGCAGCCCGGGACAGGGGGCGAAAGCTTTCTTT. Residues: CASSPGQGAKAFF.

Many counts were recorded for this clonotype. The CDR3 region has the DNA TGCAGTGCTAGGACAAACGACCCCTCGATGCCAGATACGCAGTATTTT. Translated: CSARTNDPSMPDTQYF. The V gene is TRBV20-1, the J gene TRBJ2-3, with no clear D. CDR1 and CDR2 (germline): DFQATT, SNEGSKA (reference sequence). This CDR3 is 16 amino acids long. V was shortened by 3 bases and J by 4 bases, with 20 bases between the two germline ends.

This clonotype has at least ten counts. The CDR3 spells CASSYAGDRSYEQYF. The CDR3 DNA is TGTGCCAGCAGTTACGCCGGAGACAGGAGCTACGAGCAGTACTTC. V is TRBV6-5 and J is TRBJ2-7; TRBD1 might be the D (6 bases). V was pared by 2 bases and J by 3 bases, with 14 bases between. The CDR3 extends over 15 amino acids. The germline V gene has CDR1 MNHEY and CDR2 SVGAGI.

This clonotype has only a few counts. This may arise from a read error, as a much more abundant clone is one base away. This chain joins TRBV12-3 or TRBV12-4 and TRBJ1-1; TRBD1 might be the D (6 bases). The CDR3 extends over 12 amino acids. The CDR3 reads CASSFRDTGAFF. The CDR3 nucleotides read TGTGCCAGCAGTTTCCGGGACACTGGAGCTTTCTTT.

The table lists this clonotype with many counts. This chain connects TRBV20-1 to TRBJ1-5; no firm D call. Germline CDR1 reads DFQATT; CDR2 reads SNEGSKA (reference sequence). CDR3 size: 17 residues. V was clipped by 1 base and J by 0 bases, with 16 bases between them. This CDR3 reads CSARASAGRRSNQPQHF. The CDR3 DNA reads TGCAGTGCTAGAGCCTCCGCCGGGAGACGTAGCAATCAGCCCCAGCATTTT.

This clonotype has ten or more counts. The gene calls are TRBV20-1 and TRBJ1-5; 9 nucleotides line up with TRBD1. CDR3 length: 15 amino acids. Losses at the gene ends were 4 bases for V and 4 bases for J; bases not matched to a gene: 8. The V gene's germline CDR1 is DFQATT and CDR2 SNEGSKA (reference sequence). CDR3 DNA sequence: TGCAGTGCTAAACAGGGGGCGCATTGGAATCAGCCCCAGCATTTT. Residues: CSAKQGAHWNQPQHF.

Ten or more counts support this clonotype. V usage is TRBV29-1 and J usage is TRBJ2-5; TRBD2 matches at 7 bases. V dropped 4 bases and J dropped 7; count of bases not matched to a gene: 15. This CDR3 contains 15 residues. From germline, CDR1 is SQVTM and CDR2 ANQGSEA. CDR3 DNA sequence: TGCAGCGTTGGGTTCGGGGACGGGAGGATGCGGACCCAGTACTTC. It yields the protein CSVGFGDGRMRTQYF.

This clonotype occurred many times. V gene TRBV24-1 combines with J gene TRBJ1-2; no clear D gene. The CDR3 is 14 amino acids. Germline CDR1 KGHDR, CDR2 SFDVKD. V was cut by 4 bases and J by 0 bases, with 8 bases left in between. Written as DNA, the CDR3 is TGTGCCACCAGTGACCCAGGAGCTAACTATGGCTACACCTTC. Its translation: CATSDPGANYGYTF.

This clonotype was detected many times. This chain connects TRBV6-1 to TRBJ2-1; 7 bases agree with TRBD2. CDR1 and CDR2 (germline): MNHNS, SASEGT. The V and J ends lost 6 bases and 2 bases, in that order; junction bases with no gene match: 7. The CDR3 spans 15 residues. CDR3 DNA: TGTGCCAGCAGGTCCCAACTAGCGACCTACAATGAGCAGTTCTTC. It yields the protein CASRSQLATYNEQFF.

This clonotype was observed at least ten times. CDR3 loop: CASSFVGQNMRNIQYF. The CDR3 DNA follows: TGTGCCAGCAGTTTTGTGGGACAAAACATGCGAAACATTCAGTACTTC. This chain connects TRBV28 to TRBJ2-4, with D perhaps TRBD1 (6 bases). The CDR3 runs 16 residues. The ends were cut back, 3 bases at V and 6 bases at J, with 18 bases in the middle. Germline V gene data show CDR1 as MDHEN and CDR2 as SYDVKM.

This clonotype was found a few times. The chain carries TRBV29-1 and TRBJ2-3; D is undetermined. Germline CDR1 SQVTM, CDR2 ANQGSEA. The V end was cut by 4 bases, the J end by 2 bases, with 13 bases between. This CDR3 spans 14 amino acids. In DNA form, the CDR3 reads TGCAGCGTTGGGAAAGACTTACCCACAGATACGCAGTATTTT. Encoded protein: CSVGKDLPTDTQYF.

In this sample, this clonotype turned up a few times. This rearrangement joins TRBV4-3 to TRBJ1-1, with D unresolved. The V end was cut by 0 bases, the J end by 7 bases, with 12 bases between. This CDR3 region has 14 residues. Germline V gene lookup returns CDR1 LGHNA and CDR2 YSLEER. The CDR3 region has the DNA TGCGCCAGCAGCCAAGATTATCTGATTGTTGAAGCTTTCTTT. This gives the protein CASSQDYLIVEAFF.

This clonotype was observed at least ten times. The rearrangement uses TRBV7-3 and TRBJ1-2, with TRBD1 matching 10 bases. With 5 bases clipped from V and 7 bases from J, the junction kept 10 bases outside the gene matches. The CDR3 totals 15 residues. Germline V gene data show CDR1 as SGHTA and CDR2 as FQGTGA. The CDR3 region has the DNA TGTGCCAGCAGCCGTGGGACAGGGGAAGAGAGTGGCTACACCTTC. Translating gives CASSRGTGEESGYTF.